Listed here are 30 T cell receptor beta chains from one sample, sequenced in a study of OX40 agonist ivuxolimab in advanced cancers. TCRdb keeps only in-frame clones here, not all; method: immunoSEQ multiplex PCR. The top ten hold 1.8% of the sample, which has fewer than 45,000 clones, roughly 84% seen once. Source: CD4+ or CD8+ T cells sorted from blood, taken in a trial of the OX40 agonist ivuxolimab. The receptors were gathered from an adult with an advanced solid tumor such as melanoma, head and neck, liver or kidney cancer.

This CDR3 is CASSTYRYNEQFF. CDR3 sequence (DNA): TGTGCCAGCAGCACCTATAGGTACAATGAGCAGTTCTTC. This sequence joins TRBV7-2 and TRBJ2-1; no definite D call. Germline CDR1 reads SGHTA; CDR2 reads FQGNSA. This CDR3 contains 13 residues. The V and J ends lost 5 bases and 4 bases respectively, with 9 bases between them.

This clone was picked up one time. The chain links TRBV15 to TRBJ2-7; the D gene is possibly TRBD1 (5 bases). The CDR3 consists of 14 residues. Germline CDR1 and CDR2: LNHNV and YYDKDF (reference sequence). Trimming pared 8 bases from V and 1 base from J, leaving 15 bases between. CDR3 DNA: TGTGCCACCGCTCCAAGGGGCGCTTCCTACGAGCAGTACTTC. Residues: CATAPRGASYEQYF.

The J gene is TRBJ2-1, the V gene TRBV7-9; D gene unclear. Germline V gene sequence: CDR1 SEHNR, CDR2 FQNEAQ (reference sequence). This CDR3 has 11 residues. The ends were cut back, 5 bases at V and 9 bases at J, with 8 bases in the middle. CDR3 DNA: TGTGCCAGCAGCCTAGATAGTGAGCAGTTCTTC. Its translation is CASSLDSEQFF.

The chain has TRBV28 and TRBJ2-7; the match to TRBD1 covers 8 bases. The CDR3 contains 15 residues. Germline CDR1 is MDHEN and CDR2 is SYDVKM. After removal of 6 bases from V and 6 bases from J, the junction contained 13 bases not matched to a gene. Here the CDR3 DNA reads TGTGCCAGCAGACCGCCTCAGGGGGCCATGGCCGAGCAGTACTTC. Its translation is CASRPPQGAMAEQYF. The full variable domain, with the rest looked up from reference TRBV28 and TRBJ2-7, is DVKVTQSSRYLVKRTGEKVFLECVQDMDHENMFWYRQDPGLGLRLIYFSYDVKMKEKGDIPEGYSVSREKKERFSLILESASTNQTSMYLCASRPPQGAMAEQYFGPGTRLTVT.

A remark on this clone: Its ends do not fully match the called genes, so a read error is possible. J is TRBJ2-7 and V is TRBV6-5, with D maybe TRBD1 (6 bases). Germline lookup yields CDR1 MNHEY and CDR2 SVGAGI. This CDR3 comprises 14 residues. The CDR3 loop reads CASSYPGQFGGDLF. The CDR3 coding sequence is TGTGCCAGCAGTTACCCTGGACAGTTCGGAGGTGATCTCTTC.

V usage is TRBV11-2 and J usage is TRBJ2-3, with D tentatively TRBD1 or TRBD2 (5 bases each). The CDR3 is made up of 14 amino acids. Trimming left V 2 bases short and J 6 bases short, with 12 bases between. CDR1 and CDR2 (germline): SGHAT, FQNNGV. CDR3 loop: CASSLPGAEDTQYF. The CDR3 nucleotides are TGTGCCAGCAGCTTACCCGGGGCGGAGGATACGCAGTATTTT.

The V call is TRBV6-1, the J call TRBJ1-6; no definite D call. The CDR3 totals 14 residues. CDR1 is MNHNS, CDR2 SASEGT, per germline. V was trimmed by 0 bases and J by 7 bases, leaving 7 bases between them. The CDR3 sequence is CASSEAGINSPLHF. In nucleotides, the CDR3 is TGTGCCAGCAGTGAAGCAGGGATCAATTCACCCCTCCACTTT.

The rearrangement uses TRBV21-1 and TRBJ1-5. TRBV21-1 is a listed pseudogene. CDR3 length: 19 residues. The CDR3 reads CASSGGDGRRSGVIMPQHF. For the CDR3, the DNA is TGTGCCAGCAGCGGAGGAGATGGCAGGAGGAGCGGTGTTATAATGCCCCAGCATTTT.

The gene calls are TRBV7-2 and TRBJ2-5, with TRBD1 identical over 9 bases. Trimming removed 5 bases from V and 4 bases from J; junction bases left unmatched: 2. Germline V gene lookup returns CDR1 SGHTA and CDR2 FQGNSA. The CDR3 covers 13 residues. The CDR3 reads CASSRTGVETQYF. The CDR3 coding sequence is TGTGCCAGCAGCCGGACAGGGGTAGAGACCCAGTACTTC.

V usage is TRBV5-4 and J usage is TRBJ2-1; 10 nucleotides line up with TRBD2. Germline V gives CDR1 SGHNT, CDR2 YYREEE (reference sequence). The CDR3 has 16 amino acids. V gave up 5 bases and J gave up 7 bases; unmatched junction bases: 12. The CDR3 DNA reads TGTGCCAGCAGTTTGAGCGGGAGGGCCATTTGGAATGAGCAGTTCTTC. The encoded protein is CASSLSGRAIWNEQFF.

The CDR3 DNA reads TGTGCCAGCAGTGAAGGGAACGGCGTGGCTTTCTTT. Its protein product is CASSEGNGVAFF. The chain joins TRBV6-1 to TRBJ1-1; unclear D gene. Germline V CDR1 and CDR2: MNHNS, SASEGT. The CDR3 is made up of 12 amino acids. Trimming took off 1 base at V and 11 bases at J, with 11 bases between the two ends.

This clone was seen once. The chain recombines TRBV4-2 with TRBJ1-4; 7 nucleotides agree with TRBD1. J was trimmed by 4 bases and V by 0 bases; bases with no gene match: 5. The V gene's germline CDR1 is LGHNA and CDR2 YNFKEQ. There are 16 residues in the CDR3. The CDR3 coding sequence is TGTGCCAGCAGCCAAGATGGGGACAGTTATAATGAAAAACTGTTTTTT. Its translation is CASSQDGDSYNEKLFF.

In this sample, this clone turned up a few times. The gene calls are TRBV18 and TRBJ2-5; D gene uncertain. Looked up from germline, CDR1 is KGHSH and CDR2 is LQKENI. Trimming removed 5 bases at V and 1 base at J, with 5 bases between. The CDR3 covers 12 residues. CDR3 protein: CASSSGQETQYF. CDR3 bases: TGTGCCAGCTCATCGGGCCAAGAGACCCAGTACTTC. Drawing the rest from reference TRBV18 and TRBJ2-5, the complete variable domain is NAGVMQNPRHLVRRRGQEARLRCSPMKGHSHVYWYRQLPEEGLKFMVYLQKENIIDESGMPKERFSAEFPKEGPSILRIQQVVRGDSAAYFCASSSGQETQYFGPGTRLLVL.

This clone has only one observation. The sample carries other DNA sequences with the same CDR3. CDR3: CASGLVGTDTQYF. In DNA form, the CDR3 reads TGTGCTAGTGGTTTGGTCGGGACAGATACGCAGTATTTT. The chain has TRBV12-5 and TRBJ2-3, with no clear D. V was shortened by 0 bases and J by 3 bases, with 4 bases between the two germline ends. In germline, CDR1 is LGHNT, CDR2 FRNRAP. The CDR3 has 13 amino acids.

The chain has TRBV5-6 and TRBJ1-2; tentatively, D is TRBD1 (5 bases). The CDR3 extends over 13 amino acids. V was trimmed by 0 bases and J by 9 bases, leaving 12 bases between them. Germline assignment: CDR1 SGHDT and CDR2 YYEEEE. The CDR3 DNA is TGTGCCAGCAGCTTGGGGCAGGGCGGAAGCTACACCTTC. This translates into CASSLGQGGSYTF.

The chain couples TRBV11-3 to TRBJ2-1, with 8 bases that match TRBD2. The CDR3 spans 15 residues. CDR1 is SGHNT, CDR2 YENEEA, per germline. The junction had 7 bases not matched to a gene; V was cut back by 3 bases and J by 6 bases. CDR3 sequence reads: CASSFTGGPGNEQFF. As DNA, the CDR3 is TGTGCCAGCAGCTTCACGGGAGGGCCCGGCAATGAGCAGTTCTTC.

This clone was counted once. One end of the junction is discordant with germline, which a read error may explain. This sequence joins TRBV7-7 and TRBJ2-2; a possible D gene is TRBD2 (6 bases). Germline lookup yields CDR1 SSHAT and CDR2 FNYEAQ (reference sequence). This CDR3 is built from 15 residues. The CDR3 coding sequence is TGTGCTAGCAGCTTGGGGCCCGTAGCGGCCGGGGAGCTGTTTTTT. It codes for CASSLGPVAAGELFF.

CDR3 loop: CASSLLGSPETQYF. The CDR3 nucleotides are TGTGCCAGTAGCCTCCTAGGGTCCCCAGAGACCCAGTACTTC. The chain combines TRBV19 with TRBJ2-5, with D uncertain. The germline V gene encodes CDR1 LNHDA and CDR2 SQIVND (reference sequence). The CDR3 loop spans 14 amino acids. The V end lost 6 bases, the J end lost 4 bases, and 15 bases lay between the germline ends.

The chain is built from TRBV30 and TRBJ1-1; D is undetermined. Looked up from germline, CDR1 is GTSNPN and CDR2 is SVGIG (reference sequence). V lost 2 bases, J lost 8 bases, and 18 bases lay in between. This CDR3 contains 14 residues. CDR3 loop: CAWSMELGRREAFF. CDR3 coding DNA: TGTGCCTGGAGTATGGAGCTTGGGCGGAGGGAAGCTTTCTTT.

This sequence joins TRBV6-4 and TRBJ2-2; D call uncertain. The V and J ends lost 6 bases and 5 bases respectively, with 7 bases between them. The CDR3 loop spans 12 amino acids. Germline-derived CDR1 and CDR2 are MRHNA and SNTAGT. The chain's CDR3 is CASSMETGELFF. CDR3 nucleotides: TGTGCCAGCAGCATGGAGACCGGGGAGCTGTTTTTT.

This rearrangement joins TRBV18 to TRBJ2-7; 10 nucleotides align to TRBD2. The CDR3 sequence is 15 residues long. Germline CDR1 reads KGHSH; CDR2 reads LQKENI. V dropped 2 bases and J dropped 4; count of bases not matched to a gene: 5. The CDR3 here is CASSPYSGGAYEQYF. DNA for the CDR3: TGTGCCAGCTCACCATACAGCGGGGGGGCTTACGAGCAGTACTTC.

This rearrangement joins TRBV9 to TRBJ2-1; TRBD2 matches at 7 bases. Unmatched junction bases numbered 4, after V lost 3 bases and J lost 4 bases. Germline-derived CDR1 and CDR2 are SGDLS and YYNGEE. CDR3 length equals 14 residues. CDR3: CASSEGGPYNEQFF. CDR3 nucleotide sequence: TGTGCCAGCAGCGAGGGAGGGCCATACAATGAGCAGTTCTTC.

By sample fraction, this clone is large (0.1 to 1%). The V and J genes are TRBV6-1 and TRBJ1-2; 9 nucleotides match TRBD1. The V segment lost 0 bases and the J segment 8 bases; nucleotides outside the gene matches: 7. Germline CDR1 and CDR2: MNHNS and SASEGT. This CDR3 is built from 15 residues. Here the CDR3 reads CASSEAGQGKGGYTF. DNA for the CDR3: TGTGCCAGCAGTGAAGCGGGACAGGGCAAGGGCGGCTACACCTTC.

The chain carries TRBV30 and TRBJ1-1, with D tentatively TRBD1 (6 bases). CDR1 is GTSNPN, CDR2 SVGIG, per germline (reference sequence). The CDR3 is 14 residues long. V gave up 4 bases and J gave up 4 bases, with 16 bases separating them. The CDR3 spells CAWNLQGWGTEAFF. CDR3 nucleotides: TGTGCCTGGAACCTACAGGGTTGGGGCACTGAAGCTTTCTTT. The full variable domain, with the rest looked up from reference TRBV30 and TRBJ1-1, is SQTIHQWPATLVQPVGSPLSLECTVEGTSNPNLYWYRQAAGRGLQLLFYSVGIGQISSEVPQNLSASRPQDRQFILSSKKLLLSDSGFYLCAWNLQGWGTEAFFGQGTRLTVV.

The chain joins TRBV18 to TRBJ1-1; no definite D call. The CDR3 sequence is 14 residues long. Germline-derived CDR1 and CDR2 are KGHSH and LQKENI. V lost 3 bases, J lost 3 bases, and 11 bases lay in between. The CDR3: CASSPRAKDTEAFF. As DNA, the CDR3 is TGTGCCAGCTCACCCCGGGCCAAGGACACTGAAGCTTTCTTT.

V gene TRBV19 combines with J gene TRBJ1-5; TRBD1 aligns across 7 bases. J lost 7 bases, V lost 8 bases, and 5 bases had no gene match. Germline CDR1 and CDR2: LNHDA and SQIVND (reference sequence). This CDR3 has 12 residues. This chain's CDR3 is CASDRVGQPQHF. The CDR3 DNA reads as TGTGCCAGTGACAGGGTTGGGCAGCCCCAGCATTTT.

The rearrangement links TRBV19 to TRBJ2-5, with D possibly being TRBD2 (6 bases). V shed 8 bases and J shed 5 bases, with 18 bases lying between them. Germline V gene lookup returns CDR1 LNHDA and CDR2 SQIVND (reference sequence). The length of the CDR3 is 14 residues. The CDR3 DNA reads as TGTGCCAGTGGGACGGGAGTGTGGGGTGAGACCCAGTACTTC. This sequence encodes CASGTGVWGETQYF.

Only one count was recorded for this clone. This chain links TRBV21-1 with TRBJ1-1. TRBV21-1 is described as a pseudogene. The CDR3 totals 13 residues. CDR3 residues: CASIPSGGAEAFF. The CDR3 region has the DNA TGTGCCAGCATCCCTTCTGGGGGGGCTGAAGCTTTCTTT.

The chain uses TRBV11-3 and TRBJ1-5, with D possibly matching TRBD1 (6 bases). The CDR3 consists of 17 residues. Germline CDR1 SGHNT, CDR2 YENEEA. V dropped 5 bases and J dropped 6 bases, with 23 bases sitting between them. The CDR3 reads CASSLGEGGHCGQPQHF. The CDR3 coding sequence is TGTGCCAGCAGCCTCGGGGAGGGGGGGCATTGTGGTCAGCCCCAGCATTTT.

The J gene is TRBJ1-2, the V gene TRBV11-2; D is perhaps TRBD1 (6 bases). V was trimmed by 4 bases and J by 3 bases, leaving 18 bases between them. The CDR3 spans 16 residues. Germline CDR1 reads SGHAT; CDR2 reads FQNNGV. As DNA, the CDR3 is TGTGCCAGCAGCTCCTTTAACCGGACAGACCACTATGGCTACACCTTC. This translates into CASSSFNRTDHYGYTF. Using reference TRBV11-2 and TRBJ1-2 for the parts outside the CDR3, the full variable domain is EAGVAQSPRYKIIEKRQSVAFWCNPISGHATLYWYQQILGQGPKLLIQFQNNGVVDDSQLPKDRFSAERLKGVDSTLKIQPAKLEDSAVYLCASSSFNRTDHYGYTFGSGTRLTVV.